This TCR beta chain was recovered during a study of blood T cell repertoires in COVID-19. Looking at the study overall: Collection of acute and convalescent COVID-19 samples took place in the United States, Italy and Spain. Sources were T cells, B-cell-depleted T cells, or PBMCs; the material itself was cDNA or gDNA.

Original processing methods: Counts of nucleated cells, estimated from reference gene primer amplification, were obtained. Assay used: immunoSEQ multiplex PCR; TCRdb lists only in-frame clones, some missing. V, J and clone size reflect that table, while D and trimming were determined from the DNA. The sample comprises about 60,000 clones, roughly 80% of which are singletons, and approximately 3.5% rests with the top ten. Which cohort a participant joined came from the clinical history participants gave. The source material was PBMCs or T cells enriched from blood (not recorded which). This TCR was sampled from a woman aged 35 to 49 with acute COVID-19.

For the CDR3, the DNA is TGTGCCAGCAGCGCAGGTTACCCTCCCACTGAAGCTTTCTTT. Translation: CASSAGYPPTEAFF. The gene calls are TRBV11-2 and TRBJ1-1; D gene unclear. CDR1 and CDR2 (germline): SGHAT, FQNNGV. This CDR3 comprises 14 residues. Between the trimmed V and J ends, which lost 5 bases and 4 bases, there was a span of 14 bases.